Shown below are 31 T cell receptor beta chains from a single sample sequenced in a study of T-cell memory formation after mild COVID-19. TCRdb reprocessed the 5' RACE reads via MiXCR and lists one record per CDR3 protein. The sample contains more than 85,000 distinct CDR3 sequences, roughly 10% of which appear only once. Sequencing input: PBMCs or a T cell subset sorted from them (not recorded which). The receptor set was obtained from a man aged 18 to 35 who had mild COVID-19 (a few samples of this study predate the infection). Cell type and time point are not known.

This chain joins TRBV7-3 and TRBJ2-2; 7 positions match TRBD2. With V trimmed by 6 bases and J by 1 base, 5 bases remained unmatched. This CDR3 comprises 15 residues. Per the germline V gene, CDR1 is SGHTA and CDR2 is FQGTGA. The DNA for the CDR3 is TGTGCCAGCAGTGTAATAGCGGGGAACACCGGGGAGCTGTTTTTT. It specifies CASSVIAGNTGELFF.

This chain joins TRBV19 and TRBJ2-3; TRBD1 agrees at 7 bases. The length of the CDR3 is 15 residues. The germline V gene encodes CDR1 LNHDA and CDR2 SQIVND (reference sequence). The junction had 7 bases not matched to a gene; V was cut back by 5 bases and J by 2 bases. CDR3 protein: CASSPLTGFTDTQYF. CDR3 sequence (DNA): TGTGCCAGTAGTCCATTGACAGGGTTCACAGATACGCAGTATTTT.

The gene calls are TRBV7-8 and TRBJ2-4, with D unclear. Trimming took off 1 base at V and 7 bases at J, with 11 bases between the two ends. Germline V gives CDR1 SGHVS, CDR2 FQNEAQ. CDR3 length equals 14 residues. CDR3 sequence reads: CASSLGQKWNIQYF. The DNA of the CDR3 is TGTGCCAGCAGCTTAGGGCAGAAATGGAACATTCAGTACTTC.

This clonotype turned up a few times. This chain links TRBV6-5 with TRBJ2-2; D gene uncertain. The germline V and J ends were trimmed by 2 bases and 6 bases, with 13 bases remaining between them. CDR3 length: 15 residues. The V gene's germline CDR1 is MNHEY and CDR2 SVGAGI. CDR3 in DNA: TGTGCCAGCAGTTACAACAGCCTAATGTCCGGGGAGCTGTTTTTT. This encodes CASSYNSLMSGELFF.

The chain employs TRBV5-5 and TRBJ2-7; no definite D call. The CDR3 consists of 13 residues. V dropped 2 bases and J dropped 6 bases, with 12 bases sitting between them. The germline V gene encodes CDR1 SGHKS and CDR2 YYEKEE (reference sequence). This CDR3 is CASSFSSAGEQYF. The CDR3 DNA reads TGTGCCAGCAGCTTTTCATCCGCCGGCGAGCAGTACTTC. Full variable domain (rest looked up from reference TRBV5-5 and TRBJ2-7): DAGVTQSPTHLIKTRGQQVTLRCSPISGHKSVSWYQQVLGQGPQFIFQYYEKEERGRGNFPDRFSARQFPNYSSELNVNALLLGDSALYLCASSFSSAGEQYFGPGTRLTVT.

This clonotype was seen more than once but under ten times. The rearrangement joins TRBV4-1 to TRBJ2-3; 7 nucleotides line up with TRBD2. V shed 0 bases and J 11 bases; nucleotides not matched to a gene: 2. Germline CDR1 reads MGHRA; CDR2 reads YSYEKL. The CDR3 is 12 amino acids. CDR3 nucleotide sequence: TGCGCCAGCAGCCAAGACGAGCGGGGGCAGTATTTT. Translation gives CASSQDERGQYF.

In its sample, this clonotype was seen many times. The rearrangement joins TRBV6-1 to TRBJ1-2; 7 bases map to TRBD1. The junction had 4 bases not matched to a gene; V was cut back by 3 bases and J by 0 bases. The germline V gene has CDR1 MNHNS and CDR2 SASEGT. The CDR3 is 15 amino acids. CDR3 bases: TGTGCCAGCAGTGAGCGGCAGGGGGCTAACTATGGCTACACCTTC. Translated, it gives CASSERQGANYGYTF.

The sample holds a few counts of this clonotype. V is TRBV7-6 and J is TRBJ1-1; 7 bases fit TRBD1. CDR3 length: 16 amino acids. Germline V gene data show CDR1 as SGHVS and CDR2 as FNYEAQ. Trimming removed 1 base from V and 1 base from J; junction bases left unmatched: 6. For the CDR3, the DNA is TGTGCCAGCAGCTTAGGACAGGGTCGAGGGAACACTGAAGCTTTCTTT. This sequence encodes CASSLGQGRGNTEAFF. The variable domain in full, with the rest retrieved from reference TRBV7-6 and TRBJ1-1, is GAGVSQSPRYKVTKRGQDVALRCDPISGHVSLYWYRQALGQGPEFLTYFNYEAQQDKSGLPNDRFSAERPEGSISTLTIQRTEQRDSAMYRCASSLGQGRGNTEAFFGQGTRLTVV.

The CDR3 DNA is TGCAGTGCTAGACAGGGCGAAGAGACCCAGTACTTC. This gives the protein CSARQGEETQYF. The chain joins TRBV20-1 to TRBJ2-5; D might be TRBD1 (5 bases). Germline-derived CDR1 and CDR2 are DFQATT and SNEGSKA (reference sequence). The CDR3 covers 12 residues. Trimming shortened V by 2 bases and J by 3 bases, and 7 bases separated the two germline ends.

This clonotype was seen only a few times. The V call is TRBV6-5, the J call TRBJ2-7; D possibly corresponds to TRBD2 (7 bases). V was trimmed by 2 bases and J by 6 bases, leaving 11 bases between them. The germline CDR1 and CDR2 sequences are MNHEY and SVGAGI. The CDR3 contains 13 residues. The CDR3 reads CASSYGGAAEQYF. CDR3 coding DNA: TGTGCCAGCAGTTACGGGGGGGCGGCCGAGCAGTACTTC.

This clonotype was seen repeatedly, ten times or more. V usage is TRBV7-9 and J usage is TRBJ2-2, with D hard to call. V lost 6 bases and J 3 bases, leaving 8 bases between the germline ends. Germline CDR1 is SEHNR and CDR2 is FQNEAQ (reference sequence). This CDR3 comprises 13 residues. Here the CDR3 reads CASRDPYTGELFF. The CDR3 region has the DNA TGTGCCAGCAGGGACCCATACACCGGGGAGCTGTTTTTT.

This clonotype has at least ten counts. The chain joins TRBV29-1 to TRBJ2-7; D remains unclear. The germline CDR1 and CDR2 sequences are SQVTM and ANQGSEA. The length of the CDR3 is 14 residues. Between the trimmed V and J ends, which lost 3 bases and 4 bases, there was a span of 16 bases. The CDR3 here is CSVDFRPLRYEQYF. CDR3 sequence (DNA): TGCAGCGTTGATTTCCGCCCTTTGCGTTACGAGCAGTACTTC.

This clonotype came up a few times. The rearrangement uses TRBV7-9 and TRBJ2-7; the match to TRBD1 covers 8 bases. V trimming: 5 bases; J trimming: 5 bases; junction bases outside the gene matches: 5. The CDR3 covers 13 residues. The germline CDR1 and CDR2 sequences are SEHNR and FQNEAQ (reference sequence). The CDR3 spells CASSPRGQDEQYV. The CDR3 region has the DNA TGTGCCAGCAGCCCCAGGGGGCAGGACGAGCAGTACGTC.

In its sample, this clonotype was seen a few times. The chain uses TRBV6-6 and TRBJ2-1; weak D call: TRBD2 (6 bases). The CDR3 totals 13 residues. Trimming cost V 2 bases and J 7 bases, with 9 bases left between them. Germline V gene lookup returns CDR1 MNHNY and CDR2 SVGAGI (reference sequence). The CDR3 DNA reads TGTGCCAGCAGTTACCTGGGGAGGAATGAGCAGTTCTTC. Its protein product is CASSYLGRNEQFF.

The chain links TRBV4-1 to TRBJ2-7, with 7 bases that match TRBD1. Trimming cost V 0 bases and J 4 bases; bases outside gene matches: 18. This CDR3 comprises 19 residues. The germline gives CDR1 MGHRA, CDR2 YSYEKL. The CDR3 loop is CASSQEFNLWDSAKYEQYV. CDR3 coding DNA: TGCGCCAGCAGCCAAGAATTCAACCTGTGGGACAGTGCGAAGTACGAGCAGTACGTC.

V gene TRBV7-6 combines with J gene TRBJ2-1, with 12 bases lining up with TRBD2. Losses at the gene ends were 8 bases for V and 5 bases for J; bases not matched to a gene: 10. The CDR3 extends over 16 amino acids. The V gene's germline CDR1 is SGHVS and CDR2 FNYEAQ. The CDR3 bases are TGTGCCAGCCGACCCTTACCTAGCGGGGGGGACAATGAGCAGTTCTTC. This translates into CASRPLPSGGDNEQFF.

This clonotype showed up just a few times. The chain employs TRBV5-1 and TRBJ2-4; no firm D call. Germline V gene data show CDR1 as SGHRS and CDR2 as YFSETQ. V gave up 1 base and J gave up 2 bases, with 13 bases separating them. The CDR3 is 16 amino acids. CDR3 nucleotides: TGCGCCAGCAGCTTGAATGAGGACCTATCCAAAAACATTCAGTACTTC. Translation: CASSLNEDLSKNIQYF.

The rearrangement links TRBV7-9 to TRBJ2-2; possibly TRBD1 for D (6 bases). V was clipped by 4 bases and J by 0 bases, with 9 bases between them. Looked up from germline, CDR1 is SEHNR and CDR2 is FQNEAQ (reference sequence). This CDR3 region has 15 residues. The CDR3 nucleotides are TGTGCCAGCAGCTCTACAGGGCCGAACACCGGGGAGCTGTTTTTT. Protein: CASSSTGPNTGELFF. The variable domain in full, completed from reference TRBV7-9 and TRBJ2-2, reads DTGVSQNPRHKITKRGQNVTFRCDPISEHNRLYWYRQTLGQGPEFLTYFQNEAQLEKSRLLSDRFSAERPKGSFSTLEIQRTEQGDSAMYLCASSSTGPNTGELFFGEGSRLTVL.

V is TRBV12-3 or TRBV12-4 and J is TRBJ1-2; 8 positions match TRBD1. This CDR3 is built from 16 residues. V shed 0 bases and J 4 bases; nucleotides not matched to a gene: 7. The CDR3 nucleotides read TGTGCCAGCAGTTTAGCCGGGACAGGAGATTTCTATGGCTACACCTTC. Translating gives CASSLAGTGDFYGYTF.

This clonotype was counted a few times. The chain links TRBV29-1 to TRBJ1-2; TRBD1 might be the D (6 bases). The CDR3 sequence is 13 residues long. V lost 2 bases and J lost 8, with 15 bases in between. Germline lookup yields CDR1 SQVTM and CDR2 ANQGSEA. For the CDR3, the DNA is TGCAGCGTTGAACCTGGGACACCGGAAGGCTACACCTTC. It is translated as CSVEPGTPEGYTF. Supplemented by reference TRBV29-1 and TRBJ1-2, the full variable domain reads SAVISQKPSRDICQRGTSLTIQCQVDSQVTMMFWYRQQPGQSLTLIATANQGSEATYESGFVIDKFPISRPNLTFSTLTVSNMSPEDSSIYLCSVEPGTPEGYTFGSGTRLTVV.

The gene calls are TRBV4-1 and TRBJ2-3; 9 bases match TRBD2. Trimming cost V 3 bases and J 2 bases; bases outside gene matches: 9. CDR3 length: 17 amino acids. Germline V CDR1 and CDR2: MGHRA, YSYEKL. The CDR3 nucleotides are TGCGCCAGCAGCCAGGGGGGTAGCGGGGGCGACACAGATACGCAGTATTTT. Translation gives CASSQGGSGGDTDTQYF.

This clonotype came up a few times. The CDR3 nucleotides read TGCGCCAGCAGCCCCAGGCAGGTTAACACTGAAGCTTTCTTT. Translated: CASSPRQVNTEAFF. The chain combines TRBV5-1 with TRBJ1-1; D not resolved. Trimming left V 4 bases short and J 2 bases short, with 12 bases between. Germline assignment: CDR1 SGHRS and CDR2 YFSETQ. This CDR3 spans 14 amino acids. Filled out from reference TRBV5-1 and TRBJ1-1, the complete variable domain reads KAGVTQTPRYLIKTRGQQVTLSCSPISGHRSVSWYQQTPGQGLQFLFEYFSETQRNKGNFPGRFSGRQFSNSRSEMNVSTLELGDSALYLCASSPRQVNTEAFFGQGTRLTVV.

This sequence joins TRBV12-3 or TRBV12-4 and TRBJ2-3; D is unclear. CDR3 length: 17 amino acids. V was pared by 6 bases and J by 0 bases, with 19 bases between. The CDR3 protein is CASRDGRFPSSTDTQYF. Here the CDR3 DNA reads TGTGCCAGCAGAGACGGACGGTTTCCTTCTAGCACAGATACGCAGTATTTT.

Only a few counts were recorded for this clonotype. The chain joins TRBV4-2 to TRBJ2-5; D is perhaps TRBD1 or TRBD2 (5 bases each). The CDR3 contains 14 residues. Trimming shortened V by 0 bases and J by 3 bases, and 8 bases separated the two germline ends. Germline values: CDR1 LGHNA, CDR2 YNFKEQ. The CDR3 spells CASSQDGAEETQYF. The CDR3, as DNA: TGTGCCAGCAGCCAAGACGGGGCGGAAGAGACCCAGTACTTC.

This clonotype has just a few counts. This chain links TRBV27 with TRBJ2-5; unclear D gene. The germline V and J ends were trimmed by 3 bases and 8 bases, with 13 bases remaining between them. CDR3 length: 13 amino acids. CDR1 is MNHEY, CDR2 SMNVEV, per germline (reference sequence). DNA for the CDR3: TGTGCCAGCAGTTTTTGGGGTGGTGGTACCCAGTACTTC. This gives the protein CASSFWGGGTQYF.

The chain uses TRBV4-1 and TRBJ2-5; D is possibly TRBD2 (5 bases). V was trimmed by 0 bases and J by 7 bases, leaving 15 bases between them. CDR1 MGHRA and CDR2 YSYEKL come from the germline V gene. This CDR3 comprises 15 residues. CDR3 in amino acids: CASSQDRAFGGTQYF. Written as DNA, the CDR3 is TGCGCCAGCAGCCAAGATCGGGCCTTCGGAGGGACCCAGTACTTC.

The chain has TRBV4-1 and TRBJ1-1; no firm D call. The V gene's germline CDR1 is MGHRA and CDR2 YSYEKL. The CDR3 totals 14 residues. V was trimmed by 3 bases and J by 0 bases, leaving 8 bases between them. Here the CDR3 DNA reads TGCGCCAGCAGCCAGGTGGGATTGAACACTGAAGCTTTCTTT. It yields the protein CASSQVGLNTEAFF.

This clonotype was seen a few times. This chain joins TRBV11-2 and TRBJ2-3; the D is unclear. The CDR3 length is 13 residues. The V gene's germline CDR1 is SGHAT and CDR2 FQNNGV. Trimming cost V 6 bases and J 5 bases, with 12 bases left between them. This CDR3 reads CASSSEYRDTQYF. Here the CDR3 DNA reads TGTGCCAGCAGTTCCGAATACCGAGATACGCAGTATTTT. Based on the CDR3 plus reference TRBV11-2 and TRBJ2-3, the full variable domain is EAGVAQSPRYKIIEKRQSVAFWCNPISGHATLYWYQQILGQGPKLLIQFQNNGVVDDSQLPKDRFSAERLKGVDSTLKIQPAKLEDSAVYLCASSSEYRDTQYFGPGTRLTVL.

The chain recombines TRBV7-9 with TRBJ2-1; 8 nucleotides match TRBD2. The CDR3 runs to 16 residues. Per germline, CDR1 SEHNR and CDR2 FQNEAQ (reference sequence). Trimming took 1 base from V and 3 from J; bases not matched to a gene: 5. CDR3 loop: CASSLGLAGSYNEQFF. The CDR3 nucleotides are TGTGCCAGCAGCTTAGGGCTAGCGGGTAGCTACAATGAGCAGTTCTTC.

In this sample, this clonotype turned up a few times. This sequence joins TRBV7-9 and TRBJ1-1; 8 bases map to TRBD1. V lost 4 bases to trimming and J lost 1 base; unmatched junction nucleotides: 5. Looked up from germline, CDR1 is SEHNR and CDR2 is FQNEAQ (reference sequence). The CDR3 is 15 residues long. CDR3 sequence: CASSSDGTGNTEAFF. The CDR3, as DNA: TGTGCCAGCAGCTCGGACGGGACAGGGAACACTGAAGCTTTCTTT.

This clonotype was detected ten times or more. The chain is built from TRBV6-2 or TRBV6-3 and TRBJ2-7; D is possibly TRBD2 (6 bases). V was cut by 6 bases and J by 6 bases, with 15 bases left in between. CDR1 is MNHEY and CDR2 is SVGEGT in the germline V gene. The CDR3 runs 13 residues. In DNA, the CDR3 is TGTGCCAGCAGCCTCGGAGGGGCCGTCGAGCAGTACGTC. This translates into CASSLGGAVEQYV.